The TCR beta chain described here comes from a study of vaccination effects on CD4 cells after COVID-19. Study background: The vaccine given was either BNT162b2 or mRNA-1273, in two doses.

Trimming pared 1 base from V and 9 bases from J, leaving 13 bases between. Per the germline V gene, CDR1 is LGHDT and CDR2 is YNNKEL (reference sequence). This CDR3 region has 15 residues. The ViraFEST assay expanded antigen-specific CD4+ T cells with viral peptide pools before sequencing. Cells that had been cultured for approximately ten days were the source of isolated CD4+ T cells. Negative nucleocapsid antibody tests before and after vaccination confirmed no previous SARS-CoV-2 infection. It was on days 3 and 7 that half the medium was replaced with IL-2 medium. Study results and limitations: After vaccination, at late timepoints, clones induced by infection and by vaccine contracted markedly. Few convalescent patients were included, and no early post-infection timepoints were sampled.

Only in-frame clones appear in the TCRdb table, and some are missing; sequencing was by immunoSEQ multiplex PCR. The data contain 27,000 or so clones, 72% of them singletons. Judged by abundance, this clone is medium-sized (0.01 to 0.1%). Its antigen is unknown. Sequences were derived from CD4+ T cells from PBMCs cultured with SARS-CoV-2 spike peptides, sampled before COVID-19 vaccination. The TCR was taken from a human donor who received a COVID-19 vaccine. V gene TRBV3-1 (or the pseudogene TRBV3-2) combines with J gene TRBJ1-6; D uncertain. CDR3 bases: TGTGCCAGCAGCCAAGGTTTAGGGCTCGGTTCACCCCTCCACTTT. Residues: CASSQGLGLGSPLHF.